The entry below describes one T cell receptor (beta chain). These data belong to a study of blood T cell repertoires in COVID-19. Method: immunoSEQ multiplex PCR; TCRdb's copy keeps in-frame clones and lacks some. Of about 98,000 clones in the sample, roughly 80% are singletons; the top ten hold roughly 10%. Trimming took 0 bases from V and 6 from J; bases not matched to a gene: 6. CDR1 is SGDLS, CDR2 YYNGEE, per germline. The CDR3 contains 16 residues. The chain uses TRBV9 and TRBJ2-1; TRBD1 aligns across 10 bases. Material: peripheral blood. The TCR originated in a woman at least 80 years old with acute or convalescent COVID-19. Here the CDR3 reads CASSVALWTGGNEQFF. The CDR3 nucleotides are TGTGCCAGCAGCGTAGCTCTATGGACAGGGGGCAATGAGCAGTTCTTC.